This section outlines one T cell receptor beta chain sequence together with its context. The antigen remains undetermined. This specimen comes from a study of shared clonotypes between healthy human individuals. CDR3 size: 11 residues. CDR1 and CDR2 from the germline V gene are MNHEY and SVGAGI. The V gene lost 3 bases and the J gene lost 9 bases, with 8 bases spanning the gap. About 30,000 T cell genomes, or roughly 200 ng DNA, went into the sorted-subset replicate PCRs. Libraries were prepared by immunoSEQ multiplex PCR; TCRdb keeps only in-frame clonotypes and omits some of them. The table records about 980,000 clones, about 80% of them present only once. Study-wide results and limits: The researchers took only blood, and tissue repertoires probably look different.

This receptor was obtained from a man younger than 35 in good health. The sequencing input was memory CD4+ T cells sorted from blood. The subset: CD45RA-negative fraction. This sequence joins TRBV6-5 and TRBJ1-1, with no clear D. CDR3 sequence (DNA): TGTGCCAGCAGTTATTCAAATCAAGCTTTCTTT. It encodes CASSYSNQAFF.